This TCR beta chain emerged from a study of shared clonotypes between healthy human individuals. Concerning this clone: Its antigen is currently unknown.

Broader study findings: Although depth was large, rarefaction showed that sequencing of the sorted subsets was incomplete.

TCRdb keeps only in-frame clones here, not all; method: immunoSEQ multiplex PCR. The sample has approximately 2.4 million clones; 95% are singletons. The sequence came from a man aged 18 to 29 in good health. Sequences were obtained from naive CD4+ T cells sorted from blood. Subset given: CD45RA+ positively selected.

This CDR3 is CASSTDRGNTIYF. In nucleotides, the CDR3 is TGTGCCAGTAGTACGGACAGGGGAAACACCATATATTTT. The rearrangement uses TRBV19 and TRBJ1-3, with 7 bases matching TRBD1. CDR3 size: 13 residues. From germline, CDR1 is LNHDA and CDR2 SQIVND (reference sequence). The V gene end was trimmed by 4 bases and the J gene end by 4 bases; junction bases not matched to a gene: 1. The whole variable domain, filled in from reference TRBV19 and TRBJ1-3, reads DGGITQSPKYLFRKEGQNVTLSCEQNLNHDAMYWYRQDPGQGLRLIYYSQIVNDFQKGDIAEGYSVSREKKESFPLTVTSAQKNPTAFYLCASSTDRGNTIYFGEGSWLTVV.